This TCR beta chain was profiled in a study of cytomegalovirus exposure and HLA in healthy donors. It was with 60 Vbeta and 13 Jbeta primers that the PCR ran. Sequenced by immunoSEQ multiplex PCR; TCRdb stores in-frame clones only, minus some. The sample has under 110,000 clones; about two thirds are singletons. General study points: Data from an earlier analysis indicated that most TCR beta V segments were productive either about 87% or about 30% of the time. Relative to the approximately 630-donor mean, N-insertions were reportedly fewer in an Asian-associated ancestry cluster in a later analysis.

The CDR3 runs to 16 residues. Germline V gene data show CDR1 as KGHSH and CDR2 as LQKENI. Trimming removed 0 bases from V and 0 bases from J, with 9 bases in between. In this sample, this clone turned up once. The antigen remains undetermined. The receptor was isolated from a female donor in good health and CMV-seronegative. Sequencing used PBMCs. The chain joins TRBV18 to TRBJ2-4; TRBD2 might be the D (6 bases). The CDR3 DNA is TGTGCCAGCTCACCACCGGGCGGGGTAGCCAAAAACATTCAGTACTTC. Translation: CASSPPGGVAKNIQYF.